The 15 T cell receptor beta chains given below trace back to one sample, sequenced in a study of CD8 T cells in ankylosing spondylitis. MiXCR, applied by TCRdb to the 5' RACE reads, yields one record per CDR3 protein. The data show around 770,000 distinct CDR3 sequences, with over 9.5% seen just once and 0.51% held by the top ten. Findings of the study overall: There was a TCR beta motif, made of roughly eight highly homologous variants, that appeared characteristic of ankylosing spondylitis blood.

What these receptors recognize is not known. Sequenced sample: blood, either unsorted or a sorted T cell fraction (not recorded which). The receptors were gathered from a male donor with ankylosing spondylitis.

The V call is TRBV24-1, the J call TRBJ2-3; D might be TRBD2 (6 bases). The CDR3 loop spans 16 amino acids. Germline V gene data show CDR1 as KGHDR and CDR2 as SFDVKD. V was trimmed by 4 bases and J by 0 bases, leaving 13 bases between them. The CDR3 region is CATSDRGSTSTDTQYF. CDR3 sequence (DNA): TGTGCCACCAGTGACCGGGGGTCAACTAGCACAGATACGCAGTATTTT.

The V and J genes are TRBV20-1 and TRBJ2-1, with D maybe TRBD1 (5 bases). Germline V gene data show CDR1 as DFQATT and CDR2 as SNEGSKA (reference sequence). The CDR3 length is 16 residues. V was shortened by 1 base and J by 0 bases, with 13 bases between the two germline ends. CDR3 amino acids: CSARVLGRSSYNEQFF. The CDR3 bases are TGCAGTGCTAGAGTGTTGGGGCGGAGCTCCTACAATGAGCAGTTCTTC.

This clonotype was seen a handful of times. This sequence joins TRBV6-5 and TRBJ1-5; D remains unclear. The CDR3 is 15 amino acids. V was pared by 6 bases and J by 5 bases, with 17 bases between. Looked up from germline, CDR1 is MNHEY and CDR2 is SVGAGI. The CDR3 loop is CASSYTSGSYQPQHF. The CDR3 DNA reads TGTGCCAGCAGCTATACGAGCGGATCATATCAGCCCCAGCATTTT.

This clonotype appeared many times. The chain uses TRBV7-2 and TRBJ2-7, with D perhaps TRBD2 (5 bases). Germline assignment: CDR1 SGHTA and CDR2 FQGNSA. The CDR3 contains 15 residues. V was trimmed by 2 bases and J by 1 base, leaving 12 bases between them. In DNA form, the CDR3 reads TGTGCCAGCAGCTTATCTTCGAGGGCGTCCTACGAGCAGTACTTC. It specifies CASSLSSRASYEQYF.

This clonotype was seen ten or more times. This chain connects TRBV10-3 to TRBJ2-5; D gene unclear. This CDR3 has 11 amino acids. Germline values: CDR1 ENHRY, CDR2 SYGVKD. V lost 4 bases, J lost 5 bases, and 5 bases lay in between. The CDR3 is CAISGGETQYF. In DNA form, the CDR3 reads TGTGCCATCAGTGGTGGGGAGACCCAGTACTTC.

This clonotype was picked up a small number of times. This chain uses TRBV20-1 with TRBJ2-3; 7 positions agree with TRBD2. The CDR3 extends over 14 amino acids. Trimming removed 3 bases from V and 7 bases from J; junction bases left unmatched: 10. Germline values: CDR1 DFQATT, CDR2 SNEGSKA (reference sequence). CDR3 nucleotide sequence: TGCAGTGCTAGGGCGGGGGAGACACCTAATACGCAGTATTTT. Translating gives CSARAGETPNTQYF.

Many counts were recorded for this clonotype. The CDR3 sequence: CASSFTTSGETQYF. The CDR3 DNA reads TGTGCCAGCAGCTTCACGACATCAGGGGAGACCCAGTACTTC. The chain carries TRBV7-8 and TRBJ2-5; a possible D gene is TRBD1 (5 bases). There are 14 residues in the CDR3. The germline V and J ends were trimmed by 3 bases and 5 bases, with 13 bases remaining between them. Germline CDR1 reads SGHVS; CDR2 reads FQNEAQ.

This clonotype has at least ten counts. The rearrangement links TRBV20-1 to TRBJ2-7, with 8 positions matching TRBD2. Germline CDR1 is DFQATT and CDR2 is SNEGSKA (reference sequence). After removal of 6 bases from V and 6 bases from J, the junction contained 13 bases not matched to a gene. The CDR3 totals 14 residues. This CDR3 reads CSARGGPLVSEQYF. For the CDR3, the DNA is TGCAGTGCCCGGGGGGGGCCGTTGGTTTCCGAGCAGTACTTC.

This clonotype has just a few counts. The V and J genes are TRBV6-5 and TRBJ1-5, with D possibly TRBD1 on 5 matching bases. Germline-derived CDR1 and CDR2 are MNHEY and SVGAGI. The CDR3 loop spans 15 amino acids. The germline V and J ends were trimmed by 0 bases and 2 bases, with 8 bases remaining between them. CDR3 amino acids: CASSYSGVGNQPQHF. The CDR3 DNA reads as TGTGCCAGCAGTTACTCAGGGGTTGGCAATCAGCCCCAGCATTTT.

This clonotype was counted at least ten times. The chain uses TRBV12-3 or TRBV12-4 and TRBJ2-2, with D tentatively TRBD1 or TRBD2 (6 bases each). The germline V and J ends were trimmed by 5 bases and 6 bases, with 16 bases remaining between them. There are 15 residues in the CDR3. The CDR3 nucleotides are TGTGCCAGCAGTCCGCTCGGGAGACAGGCCGGGGAGCTGTTTTTT. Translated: CASSPLGRQAGELFF.

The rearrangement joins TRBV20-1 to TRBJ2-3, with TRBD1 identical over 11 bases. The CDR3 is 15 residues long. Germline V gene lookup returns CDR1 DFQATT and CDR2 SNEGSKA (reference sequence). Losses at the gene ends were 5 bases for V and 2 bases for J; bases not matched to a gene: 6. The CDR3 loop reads CSAPGTGGFTDTQYF. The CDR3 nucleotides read TGCAGTGCTCCCGGGACAGGGGGTTTCACAGATACGCAGTATTTT.

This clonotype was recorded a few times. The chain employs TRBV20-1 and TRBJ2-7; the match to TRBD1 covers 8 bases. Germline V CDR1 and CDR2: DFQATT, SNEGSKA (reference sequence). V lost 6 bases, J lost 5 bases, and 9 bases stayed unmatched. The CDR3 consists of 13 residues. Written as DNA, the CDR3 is TGCAGTGCCTCCGGACAGGGAAAGGACGAGCAGTACTTC. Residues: CSASGQGKDEQYF.

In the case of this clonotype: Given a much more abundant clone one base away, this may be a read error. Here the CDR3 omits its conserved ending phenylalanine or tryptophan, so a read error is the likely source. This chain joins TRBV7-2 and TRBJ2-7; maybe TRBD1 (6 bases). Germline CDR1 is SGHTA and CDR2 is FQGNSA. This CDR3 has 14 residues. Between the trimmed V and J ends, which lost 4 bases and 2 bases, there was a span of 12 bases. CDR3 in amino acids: CASSSRQAPYEQYL. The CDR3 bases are TGTGCCAGCAGCTCGAGACAGGCTCCCTACGAGCAGTACTTG.

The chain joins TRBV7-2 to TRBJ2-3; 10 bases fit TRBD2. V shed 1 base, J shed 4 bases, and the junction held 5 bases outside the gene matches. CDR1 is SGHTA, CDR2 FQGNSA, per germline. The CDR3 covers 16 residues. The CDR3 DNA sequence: TGTGCCAGCAGCTTAGTAAGCGGGAGGGTCGCAGATACGCAGTATTTT. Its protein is CASSLVSGRVADTQYF.

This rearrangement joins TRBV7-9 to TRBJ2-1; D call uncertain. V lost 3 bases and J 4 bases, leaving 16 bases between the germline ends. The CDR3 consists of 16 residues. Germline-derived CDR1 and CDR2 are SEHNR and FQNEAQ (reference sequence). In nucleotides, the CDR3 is TGTGCCAGCAGCTTTTTCCCCGCTGACGGGTACAATGAGCAGTTCTTC. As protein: CASSFFPADGYNEQFF.